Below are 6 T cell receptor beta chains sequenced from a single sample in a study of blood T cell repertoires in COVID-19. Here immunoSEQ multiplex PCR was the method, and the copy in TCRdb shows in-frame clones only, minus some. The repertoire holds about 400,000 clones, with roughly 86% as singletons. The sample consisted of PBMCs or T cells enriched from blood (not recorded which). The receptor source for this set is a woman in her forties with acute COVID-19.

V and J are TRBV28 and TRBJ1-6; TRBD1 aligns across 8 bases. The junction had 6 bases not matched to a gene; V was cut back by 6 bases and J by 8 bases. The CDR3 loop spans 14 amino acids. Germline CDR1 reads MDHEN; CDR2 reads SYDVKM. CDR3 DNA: TGTGCCAGCAGAAGGACAGGGCGGCATTCACCCCTCCACTTT. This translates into CASRRTGRHSPLHF.

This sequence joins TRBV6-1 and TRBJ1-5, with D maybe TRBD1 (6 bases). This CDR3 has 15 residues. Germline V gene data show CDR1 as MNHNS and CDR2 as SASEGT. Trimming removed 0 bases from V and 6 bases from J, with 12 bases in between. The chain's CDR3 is CASSEAQGSRQPQHF. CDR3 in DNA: TGTGCCAGCAGTGAAGCTCAGGGGTCACGTCAGCCCCAGCATTTT.

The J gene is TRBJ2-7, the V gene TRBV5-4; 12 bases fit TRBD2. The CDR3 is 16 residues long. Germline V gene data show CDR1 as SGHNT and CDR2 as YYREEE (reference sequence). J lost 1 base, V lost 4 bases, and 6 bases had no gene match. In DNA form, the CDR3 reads TGTGCCAGCAGCCGACTAGCGGGGGTCATTTCCTACGAGCAGTACTTC. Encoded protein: CASSRLAGVISYEQYF.

The CDR3 bases are TGTGCCAGCAGTGACCCCCCCACAGGAAACTATGGCTACACCTTC. It encodes CASSDPPTGNYGYTF. This chain joins TRBV2 and TRBJ1-2, with D maybe TRBD1 (5 bases). V lost 3 bases to trimming and J lost 2 bases, with 13 bases between them. The CDR3 runs 15 residues. The germline V gene has CDR1 SNHLY and CDR2 FYNNEI.

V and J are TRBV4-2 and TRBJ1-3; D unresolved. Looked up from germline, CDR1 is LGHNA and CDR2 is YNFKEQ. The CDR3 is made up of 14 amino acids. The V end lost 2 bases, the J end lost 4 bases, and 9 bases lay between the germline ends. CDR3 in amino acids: CASSQLAAGNTIYF. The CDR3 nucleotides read TGTGCCAGCAGCCAATTAGCAGCGGGAAACACCATATATTTT.

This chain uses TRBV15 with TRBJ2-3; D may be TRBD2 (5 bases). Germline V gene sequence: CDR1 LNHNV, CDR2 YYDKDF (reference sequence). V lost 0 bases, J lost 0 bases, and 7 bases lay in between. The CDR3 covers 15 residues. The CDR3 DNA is TGTGCCACCAGCAGAGATCGAGGGAGCACAGATACGCAGTATTTT. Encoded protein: CATSRDRGSTDTQYF. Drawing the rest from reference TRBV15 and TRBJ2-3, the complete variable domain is DAMVIQNPRYQVTQFGKPVTLSCSQTLNHNVMYWYQQKSSQAPKLLFHYYDKDFNNEADTPDNFQSRRPNTSFCFLDIRSPGLGDTAMYLCATSRDRGSTDTQYFGPGTRLTVL.